This TCR beta chain was captured by sequencing in a study of blood T cell repertoires in COVID-19 (dated by TCRdb to 2018 to 2020). Describing the broader study: Samples from collaborators originated in the United States, Italy and Spain and spanned both the acute and convalescent phases of COVID-19. A freely available public database, intended as a resource for researchers studying the immune response to SARS-CoV-2, is where the repertoires were released. Samples were obtained from the ongoing ImmuneRACE study (first 160 participants) and from roughly 1,300 subjects provided by 6 global collaborators. The dataset comprised deeply sampled blood TCRbeta repertoires from subjects exposed to, actively infected with, or recovered from COVID-19. The prospective study material was composed of cDNA or gDNA derived from T cells, B-cell-depleted T cells, or PBMCs. Sample metadata almost always included a de-identified subject ID, COVID-19 status, age in years and sex. Where available, HLA class I and class II types were taken from metadata supplied by the sample provider and were not determined by assay-based typing. Findings and caveats that apply to the study as a whole: How much clinical and demographic metadata was included differed by source and by participant, and the metadata was provided uncurated.

V has 9 bases trimmed and J has 1 base trimmed; junction bases matching no gene number 11. CDR1 and CDR2, looked up from the germline V gene, are LGHNA and YNFKEQ. The CDR3 goes from the cysteine to the phenylalanine over 16 residues. Only CDR3 DNA remains: 48 bases, in frame from the first base. The immunoSEQ Assay, a bias-controlled multiplex PCR, was used to amplify TCRbeta CDR3 regions from genomic DNA. The source study handled its data this way. The number of nucleated cells in each sample was estimated by amplification of reference gene primers within the assay. To quantify the absolute abundance of each unique TCRbeta CDR3 rearrangement, sequence reads were collapsed and filtered. For each sample, productive Simpson clonality was calculated as the square root of Simpson's diversity index over productive rearrangements. TCRdb took this table from immuneACCESS and kept in-frame rearrangements with V and J called. Such tables lack part of the clones; where checked against another copy, unresolved V genes explain under half of the gap, and the rest is unexplained. V, J and clone size were drawn from that table, and D and trimming were deduced from the DNA. For this sample there are around 70,000 clones; just under 85% appear just once. Of the sample, about 35% falls within the top ten clones.

Each collaborating institution followed its own protocols to collect whole blood in K2EDTA tubes. For TCRbeta analysis, collaborator samples were shipped as frozen whole blood, as isolated PBMCs, or as DNA extracted from either sample type. As regards this clone: What this receptor recognizes is not known. One base away there is no much larger clone; base qualities are not given.

The TCR comes from a man between 65 and 85 years old with acute or convalescent COVID-19. The chain was built from TRBV4-2 and TRBJ2-3, and 9 bases in between align with TRBD2. The specimen was peripheral blood. The DNA reads TGTGCCAGTCGTGGGACTAGCAGTCTGTGCACAGATACGCAGTATTTT. Protein translation: CASRGTSSLCTDTQYF.